This TCR beta chain stems from a study of blood T cell repertoires in COVID-19. Germline CDR1 is SGHRS and CDR2 is YFSETQ. Trimming removed 5 bases from V and 3 bases from J, with 14 bases in between. The CDR3 runs 15 residues. Sequenced by immunoSEQ multiplex PCR; TCRdb stores in-frame clones only, minus some. Among about 210,000 clones listed, approximately 81% were seen once. The chain links TRBV5-1 to TRBJ1-4; TRBD1 might be the D (5 bases). The clonotype originates from a woman older than 75 with acute or convalescent COVID-19. The material sequenced was peripheral blood. In nucleotides, the CDR3 is TGCGCCAGCAGACCTTCGGGGGTGGCTAATGAAAAACTGTTTTTT. As protein: CASRPSGVANEKLFF. Full variable domain (remainder filled in from reference TRBV5-1 and TRBJ1-4): KAGVTQTPRYLIKTRGQQVTLSCSPISGHRSVSWYQQTPGQGLQFLFEYFSETQRNKGNFPGRFSGRQFSNSRSEMNVSTLELGDSALYLCASRPSGVANEKLFFGSGTQLSVL.